These T cell receptor beta chains were read from a single sample in a study of cytomegalovirus exposure and HLA in healthy donors. Measured with immunoSEQ multiplex PCR; TCRdb has only the in-frame clones, and not every one. This sample carries about 130,000 clones, approximately 80% of them seen once, and the ten largest clones take more than 3%. Sequenced material: PBMCs. The receptors originated from a man between 40 and 49 years old in good health and CMV-seronegative. Each CDR3 is given with its conserved first and last residue. A D gene is named only where the DNA matches it firmly. Not every row has a clone size; where given, it reads once, few, many or a size class.

d_gene,abundance,j_gene,v_gene,CDR3nt,CDR3aa
TRBD2,few,TRBJ2-1,TRBV11-2,TGTGCCAGCAGCTTTACCAGCGGGGGAAATGAGCAGTTCTTC,CASSFTSGGNEQFF
NA,NA,TRBJ2-1,TRBV18,TGTGCCAGCTCACCAGAGGGCAGAGAGCAGTTCTTC,CASSPEGREQFF
NA,NA,TRBJ2-1,TRBV6-1,TGTGCCAGCACAGTATTCAATGAGCAGTTCTTC,CASTVFNEQFF
NA,few,TRBJ1-3,TRBV6-1,TGTGCCAGCAACTCAGGGGTTTTGGGCACCATATATTTT,CASNSGVLGTIYF
NA,NA,TRBJ2-6,TRBV7-8,TGTGCCAGCCGACTCTCTGGGGCCAACGTCCTGACTTTC,CASRLSGANVLTF
TRBD1,NA,TRBJ2-2,TRBV5-5,TGTGCCACCTCCTCGGGACAGGGCATCGCCGGGGAGCTGTTTTTT,CATSSGQGIAGELFF
TRBD1,NA,TRBJ1-3,TRBV6-5,TGTGCCACTACGACAGGGGGTGGAAACACCATATATTTT,CATTTGGGNTIYF
TRBD1,once,TRBJ2-1,TRBV2,TGTGCCAGCAGTAACTACAGGGGTAGTGAGCAGTTCTTC,CASSNYRGSEQFF
TRBD2,NA,TRBJ2-2,TRBV11-2,TGTGCCAGCAGCTTAGTTGAATTAGCGGGGGTTCTCACCGGGGAGCTGTTTTTT,CASSLVELAGVLTGELFF
TRBD1,NA,TRBJ2-7,TRBV5-1,TGCGCCAGCAGCTTGGAGGACAGGTCCTACGAGCAGTACTTC,CASSLEDRSYEQYF
NA,NA,TRBJ1-2,TRBV5-1,TGCGCCAGCAGCTTTTCCCCCGGACTTTGTACCACCTTC,CASSFSPGLCTTF